This T cell receptor beta chain stems from a study of CD8 T cells in ankylosing spondylitis. V gave up 3 bases and J gave up 2 bases, with 9 bases separating them. Germline lookup yields CDR1 LGHNA and CDR2 YNFKEQ. CDR3 length: 14 amino acids. Each CDR3 protein gets one entry after TCRdb re-called the 5' RACE reads with MiXCR. The data show almost 400,000 distinct CDR3 sequences, approximately 20% seen once. About this clonotype: Its matching antigen is unknown.

Study-level results: Characteristic of ankylosing spondylitis blood, it appeared, was a TCR beta motif comprising several highly homologous variants.

This chain connects TRBV4-2 to TRBJ2-3; D could derive from TRBD1 or TRBD2 (5 bases each). Sequencing input: blood, either unsorted or a sorted T cell fraction (not recorded which). The receptor was isolated from a male donor with ankylosing spondylitis. The CDR3 DNA sequence: TGTGCCAGCAGCCAGGGACGCCACACAGATACGCAGTATTTT. As protein: CASSQGRHTDTQYF.